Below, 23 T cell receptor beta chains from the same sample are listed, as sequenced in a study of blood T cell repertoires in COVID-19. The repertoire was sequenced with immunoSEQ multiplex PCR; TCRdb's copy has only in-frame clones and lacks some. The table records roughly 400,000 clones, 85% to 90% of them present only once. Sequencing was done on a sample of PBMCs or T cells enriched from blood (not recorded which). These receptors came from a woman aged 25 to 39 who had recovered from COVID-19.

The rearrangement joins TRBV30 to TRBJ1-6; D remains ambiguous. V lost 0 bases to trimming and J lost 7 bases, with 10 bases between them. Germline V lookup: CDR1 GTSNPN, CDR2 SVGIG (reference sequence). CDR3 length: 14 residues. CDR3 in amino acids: CAWSVLGRNSPLHF. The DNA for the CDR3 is TGTGCCTGGAGTGTACTGGGCAGAAATTCACCCCTCCACTTT.

The CDR3 sequence: CASSHAGSSYEQYF. The CDR3 DNA reads as TGCGCCAGCAGCCACGCTGGGAGCTCCTACGAGCAGTACTTC. The rearrangement joins TRBV5-1 to TRBJ2-7; the D gene is possibly TRBD2 (5 bases). Germline CDR1 SGHRS, CDR2 YFSETQ. Between the trimmed V and J ends, which lost 4 bases and 0 bases, there was a span of 11 bases. This CDR3 spans 14 amino acids.

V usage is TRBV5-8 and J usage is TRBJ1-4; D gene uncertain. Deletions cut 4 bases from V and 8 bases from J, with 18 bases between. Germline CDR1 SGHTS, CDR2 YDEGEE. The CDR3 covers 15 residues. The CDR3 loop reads CASSIGPKRREKLFF. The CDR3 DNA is TGTGCCAGCAGCATTGGACCGAAGCGGCGGGAAAAACTGTTTTTT.

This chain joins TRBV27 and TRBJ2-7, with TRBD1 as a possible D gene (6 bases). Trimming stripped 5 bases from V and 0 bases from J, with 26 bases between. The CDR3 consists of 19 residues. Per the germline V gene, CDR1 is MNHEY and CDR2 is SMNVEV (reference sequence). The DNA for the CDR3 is TGTGCCAGCAGTCCATCGGGGATCAGGGGCAGGATTAGCTCCTACGAGCAGTACTTC. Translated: CASSPSGIRGRISSYEQYF.

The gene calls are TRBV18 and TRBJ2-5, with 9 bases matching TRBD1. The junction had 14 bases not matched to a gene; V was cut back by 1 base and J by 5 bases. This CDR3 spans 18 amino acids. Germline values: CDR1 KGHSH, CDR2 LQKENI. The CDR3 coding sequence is TGTGCCAGCTCACCACAAATCAACCTGGGACAGGGTGGCGAGACCCAGTACTTC. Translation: CASSPQINLGQGGETQYF.

The CDR3 nucleotides are TGTGCCAGCAGGGGGGGAAGGGGGCTTAGCTCCTACGAGCAGTACTTC. Translated, it gives CASRGGRGLSSYEQYF. The chain links TRBV2 to TRBJ2-7, with a weak D call TRBD1 (7 bases). Germline V lookup: CDR1 SNHLY, CDR2 FYNNEI. V dropped 6 bases and J dropped 0 bases, with 18 bases sitting between them. The CDR3 sequence is 16 residues long.

The CDR3, as DNA: TGTGCCAGCACCCAGGCTGGGACAGGTTGTTCACCCCTCCACTTT. This encodes CASTQAGTGCSPLHF. The chain is built from TRBV7-4 and TRBJ1-6; TRBD1 agrees at 8 bases. From germline, CDR1 is SGHVT and CDR2 SQSDAQ. The CDR3 is made up of 15 amino acids. Losses at the gene ends were 7 bases for V and 9 bases for J; bases not matched to a gene: 11. The variable domain in full, with the rest retrieved from reference TRBV7-4 and TRBJ1-6, is GAGVSQSPRYKVAKRGRDVALRCDSISGHVTLYWYRQTLGQGSEVLTYSQSDAQRDKSGRPSGRFSAERPERSVSTLKIQRTEQGDSAVYLCASTQAGTGCSPLHFGNGTRLTVT.

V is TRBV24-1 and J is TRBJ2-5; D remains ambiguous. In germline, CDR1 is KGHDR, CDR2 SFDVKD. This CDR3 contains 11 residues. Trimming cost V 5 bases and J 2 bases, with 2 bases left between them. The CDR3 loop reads CATSAQETQYF. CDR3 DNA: TGTGCCACCAGTGCACAAGAGACCCAGTACTTC.

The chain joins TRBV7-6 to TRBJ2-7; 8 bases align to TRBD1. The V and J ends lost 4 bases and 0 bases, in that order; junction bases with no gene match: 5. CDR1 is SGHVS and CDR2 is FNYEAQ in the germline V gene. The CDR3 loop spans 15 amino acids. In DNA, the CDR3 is TGTGCCAGCAGCTCGTTACAGGGGGTCTCCTACGAGCAGTACTTC. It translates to CASSSLQGVSYEQYF.

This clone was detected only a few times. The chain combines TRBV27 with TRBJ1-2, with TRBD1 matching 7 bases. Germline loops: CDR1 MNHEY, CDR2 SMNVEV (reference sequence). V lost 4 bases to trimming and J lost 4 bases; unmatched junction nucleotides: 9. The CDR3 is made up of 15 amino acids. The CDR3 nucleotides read TGTGCCAGCAGTTCTTACATTGACAGGGCCTATGGCTACACCTTC. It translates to CASSSYIDRAYGYTF.

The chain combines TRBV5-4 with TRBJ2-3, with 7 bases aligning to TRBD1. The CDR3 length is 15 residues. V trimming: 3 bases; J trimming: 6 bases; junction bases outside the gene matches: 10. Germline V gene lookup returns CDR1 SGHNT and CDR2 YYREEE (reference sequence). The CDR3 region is CASSWPQGRGDTQYF. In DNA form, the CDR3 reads TGTGCCAGCAGCTGGCCCCAAGGCAGGGGGGATACGCAGTATTTT.

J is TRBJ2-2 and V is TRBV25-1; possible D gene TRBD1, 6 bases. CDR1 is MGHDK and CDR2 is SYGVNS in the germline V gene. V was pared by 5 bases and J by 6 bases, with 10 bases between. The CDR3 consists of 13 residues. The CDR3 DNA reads TGTGCCAGCAGTCTAGGGGGACCCGGGGAGCTGTTTTTT. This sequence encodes CASSLGGPGELFF.

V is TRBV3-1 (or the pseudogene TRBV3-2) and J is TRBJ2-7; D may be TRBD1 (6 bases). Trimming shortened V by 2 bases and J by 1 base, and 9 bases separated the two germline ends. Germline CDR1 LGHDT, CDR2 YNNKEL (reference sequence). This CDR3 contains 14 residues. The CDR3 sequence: CASSQNRASYEQYF. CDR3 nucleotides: TGTGCCAGCAGCCAAAACAGGGCATCCTACGAGCAGTACTTC.

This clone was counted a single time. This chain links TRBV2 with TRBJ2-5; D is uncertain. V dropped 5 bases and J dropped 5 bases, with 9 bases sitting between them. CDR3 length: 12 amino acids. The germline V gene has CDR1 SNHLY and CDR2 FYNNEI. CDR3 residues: CASSPTRETQYF. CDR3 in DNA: TGTGCCAGCAGTCCAACGCGTGAGACCCAGTACTTC.

CDR3 protein: CASSLGRGYGYTF. The DNA for the CDR3 is TGCGCCAGCAGCTTGGGCAGGGGCTATGGCTACACCTTC. The chain joins TRBV5-1 to TRBJ1-2; a possible D gene is TRBD1 (6 bases). The V gene's germline CDR1 is SGHRS and CDR2 YFSETQ. The V gene lost 0 bases and the J gene lost 4 bases, with 7 bases spanning the gap. CDR3 length equals 13 residues.

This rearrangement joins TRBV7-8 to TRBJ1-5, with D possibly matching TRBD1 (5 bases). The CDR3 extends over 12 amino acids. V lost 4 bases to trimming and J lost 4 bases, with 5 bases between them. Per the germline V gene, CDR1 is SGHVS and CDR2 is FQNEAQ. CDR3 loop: CASSSGNQPQHF. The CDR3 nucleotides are TGTGCCAGCAGCTCAGGGAATCAGCCCCAGCATTTT.

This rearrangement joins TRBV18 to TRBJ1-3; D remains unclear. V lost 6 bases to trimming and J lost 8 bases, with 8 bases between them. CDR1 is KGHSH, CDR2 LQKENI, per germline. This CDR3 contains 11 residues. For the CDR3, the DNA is TGTGCCAGCTCGAGCGAGGACACCATATATTTT. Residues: CASSSEDTIYF.

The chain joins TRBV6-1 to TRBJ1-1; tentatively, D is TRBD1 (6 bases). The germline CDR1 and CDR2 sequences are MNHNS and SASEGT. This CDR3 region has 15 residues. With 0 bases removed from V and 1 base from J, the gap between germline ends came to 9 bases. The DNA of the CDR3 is TGTGCCAGCAGTGAAGCGTTGGGACAGAACACTGAAGCTTTCTTT. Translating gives CASSEALGQNTEAFF.

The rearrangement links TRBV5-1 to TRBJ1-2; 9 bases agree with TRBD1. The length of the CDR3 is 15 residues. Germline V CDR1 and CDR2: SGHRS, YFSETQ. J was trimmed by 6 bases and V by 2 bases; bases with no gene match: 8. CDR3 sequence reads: CASSLGQGRADGYTF. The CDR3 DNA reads TGCGCCAGCAGCTTAGGACAGGGGAGAGCGGATGGCTACACCTTC.

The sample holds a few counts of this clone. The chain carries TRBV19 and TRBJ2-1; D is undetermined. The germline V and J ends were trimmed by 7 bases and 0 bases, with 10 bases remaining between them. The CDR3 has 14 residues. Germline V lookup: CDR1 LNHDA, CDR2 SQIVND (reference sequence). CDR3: CASTEATSYNEQFF. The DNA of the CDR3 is TGTGCCAGTACTGAAGCGACCTCCTACAATGAGCAGTTCTTC. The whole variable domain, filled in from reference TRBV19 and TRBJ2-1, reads DGGITQSPKYLFRKEGQNVTLSCEQNLNHDAMYWYRQDPGQGLRLIYYSQIVNDFQKGDIAEGYSVSREKKESFPLTVTSAQKNPTAFYLCASTEATSYNEQFFGPGTRLTVL.

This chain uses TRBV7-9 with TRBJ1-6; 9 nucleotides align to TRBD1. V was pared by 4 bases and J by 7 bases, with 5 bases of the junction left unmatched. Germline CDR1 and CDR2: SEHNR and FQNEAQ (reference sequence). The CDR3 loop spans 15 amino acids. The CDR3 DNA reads TGTGCCAGCAGCTCGGGACAGGGTGTGAATTCACCCCTCCACTTT. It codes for CASSSGQGVNSPLHF.

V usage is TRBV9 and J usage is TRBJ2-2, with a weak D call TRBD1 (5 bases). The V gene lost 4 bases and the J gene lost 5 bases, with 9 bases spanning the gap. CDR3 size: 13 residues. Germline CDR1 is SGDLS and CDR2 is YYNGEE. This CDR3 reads CASSYRQTGELFF. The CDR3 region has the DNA TGTGCCAGCAGCTACAGACAGACCGGGGAGCTGTTTTTT.

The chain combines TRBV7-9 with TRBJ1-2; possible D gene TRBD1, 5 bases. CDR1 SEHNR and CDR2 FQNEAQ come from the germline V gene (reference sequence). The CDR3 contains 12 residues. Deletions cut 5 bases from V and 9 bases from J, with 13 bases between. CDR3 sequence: CASSPQGGSYTF. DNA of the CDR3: TGTGCCAGCAGCCCCCAGGGAGGGAGCTACACCTTC.